This T cell receptor beta chain derives from a study of CD8 T cells in ankylosing spondylitis. General observations from the study: Prior literature has documented some motif variants in synovial fluid and blood from reactive arthritis. A motif in TCR beta, a set of 8 or 9 highly homologous variants, appeared characteristic of ankylosing spondylitis blood.

The V gene lost 8 bases and the J gene lost 5 bases, with 15 bases spanning the gap. Germline V lookup: CDR1 MNHNS, CDR2 SASEGT. The CDR3 is 14 residues long. Via MiXCR, TCRdb re-called the 5' RACE reads, giving one row per CDR3 protein. Found here are 150,000 to 250,000 distinct CDR3 sequences, 9.5% to 15% of them singletons; the top ten hold about 15%. This clonotype has a count of ten or more. Its antigen is not identified. The specimen was blood, either unsorted or a sorted T cell fraction (not recorded which). The sequence was collected from a male donor with ankylosing spondylitis or in good health (not recorded which). V gene TRBV6-1 combines with J gene TRBJ2-2; D possibly corresponds to TRBD1 (7 bases). The CDR3 loop is CASVQGGETGELFF. The DNA for the CDR3 is TGTGCCAGCGTCCAGGGGGGAGAAACCGGGGAGCTGTTTTTT.